The clone carrying this T cell receptor beta chain was seen repeatedly, ten times or more. TCRdb used MiXCR to reprocess the RACE reads, holding one entry per CDR3 protein. This table holds around 380,000 distinct CDR3 sequences, roughly 4.8% found once. These data originate in a study of human T cells and chemical hapten exposure. Germline CDR1 is SGHAT and CDR2 is FQNNGV. This CDR3 region has 14 residues. V was trimmed by 5 bases and J by 2 bases, leaving 13 bases between them. Time point noted: patch test 1, 2 weeks after DPC sensitization. The treatment denotes: therapeutic diphenylcyclopropenone sensitization with weekly scalp DPC. Venepuncture was done earlier than the placement of each patch test.

J is TRBJ2-7 and V is TRBV11-2; D gene uncertain. This clonotype was obtained from a woman between 45 and 60 years old with alopecia areata. Some clones in this sample may be carry-over from other donors' samples. The specimen comprised whole blood, sampled in connection with sensitization to the hapten diphenylcyclopropenone (DPC). The CDR3 is CASSHSGLAYEQYF. The CDR3 DNA reads as TGTGCCAGCAGCCACTCCGGTCTTGCCTACGAGCAGTACTTC.